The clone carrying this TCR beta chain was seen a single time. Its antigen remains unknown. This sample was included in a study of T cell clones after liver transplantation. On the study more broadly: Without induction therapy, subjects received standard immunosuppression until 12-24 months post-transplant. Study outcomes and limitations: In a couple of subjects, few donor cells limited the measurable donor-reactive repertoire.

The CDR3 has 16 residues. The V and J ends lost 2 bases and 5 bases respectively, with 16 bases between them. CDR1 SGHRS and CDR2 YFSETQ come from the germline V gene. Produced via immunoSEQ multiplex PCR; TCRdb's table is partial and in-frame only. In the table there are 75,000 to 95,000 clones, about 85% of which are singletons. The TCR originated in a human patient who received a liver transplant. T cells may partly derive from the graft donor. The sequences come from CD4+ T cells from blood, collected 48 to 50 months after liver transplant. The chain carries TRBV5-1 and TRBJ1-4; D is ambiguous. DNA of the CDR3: TGCGCCAGCAGCTTACAATCTGTCGGTACCAATGAAAAACTGTTTTTT. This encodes CASSLQSVGTNEKLFF.